The 30 T cell receptor beta chains in this list originate from one sample, sequenced in a study of read filtering for tumor transcriptome and immune sequencing. This library used around 0.4 ug RNA and molecular barcoded adaptors spanning alpha/delta and beta/gamma chains. One entry per CDR3 protein results from TCRdb running MiXCR on the reads. The sample yields around 130,000 distinct CDR3 sequences, roughly 13% seen once. Input material: a population of CD138-negative cells sorted from bone marrow. These TCRs come from a donor older than 35 with multiple myeloma.

This clonotype was recorded many times. The gene calls are TRBV29-1 and TRBJ2-5; 9 nucleotides agree with TRBD1. Trimming took 6 bases from V and 5 from J; bases not matched to a gene: 13. This CDR3 is built from 15 residues. CDR1 and CDR2 from the germline V gene are SQVTM and ANQGSEA. The CDR3 here is CSVRPPTGGIETQYF. Here the CDR3 DNA reads TGCAGCGTCCGCCCCCCGACAGGGGGGATCGAGACCCAGTACTTC. Full variable domain (outside the CDR3, taken from reference TRBV29-1 and TRBJ2-5): SAVISQKPSRDICQRGTSLTIQCQVDSQVTMMFWYRQQPGQSLTLIATANQGSEATYESGFVIDKFPISRPNLTFSTLTVSNMSPEDSSIYLCSVRPPTGGIETQYFGPGTRLLVL.

The sample holds a few counts of this clonotype. The chain employs TRBV12-3 or TRBV12-4 and TRBJ1-3; D gene unclear. Trimming stripped 6 bases from V and 2 bases from J, with 14 bases between. This CDR3 has 15 amino acids. The CDR3 nucleotides are TGTGCCAGCAGCCCTAACAGCGACGCTGGAAACACCATATATTTT. Protein product: CASSPNSDAGNTIYF.

This clonotype was seen only a few times. This may stem from a read error, because a much larger clone lies one nucleotide away. V and J are TRBV20-1 and TRBJ1-5; the D is unclear. The CDR3 consists of 12 residues. The germline V gene encodes CDR1 DFQATT and CDR2 SNEGSKA (reference sequence). The CDR3, as DNA: TGCAGTGCTAGACGCAGCAATCAGTCCCAGCATTTT. It is translated as CSARRSNQSQHF.

This clonotype appeared a few times. The chain is built from TRBV12-3 or TRBV12-4 and TRBJ2-1; D remains unclear. V dropped 3 bases and J dropped 0 bases, with 15 bases sitting between them. CDR3 size: 17 residues. The CDR3 sequence is CASSFRSWVSSYNEQFF. CDR3 DNA sequence: TGTGCCAGCAGTTTTAGGAGTTGGGTTTCCTCCTACAATGAGCAGTTCTTC.

This sequence joins TRBV5-1 and TRBJ2-3; 9 bases map to TRBD2. The CDR3 is 15 residues long. Germline assignment: CDR1 SGHRS and CDR2 YFSETQ. V lost 0 bases and J lost 3; bases outside the gene matches: 2. The CDR3 spells CASSLELAGTDTQYF. The CDR3 DNA reads TGCGCCAGCAGCTTGGAACTAGCGGGTACAGATACGCAGTATTTT.

This clonotype was seen at least ten times. The chain has TRBV29-1 and TRBJ2-7, with D perhaps matching TRBD2 (6 bases). In germline, CDR1 is SQVTM, CDR2 ANQGSEA. Trimming took off 8 bases at V and 7 bases at J, with 18 bases between the two ends. This CDR3 comprises 12 residues. CDR3 in DNA: TGCAGCATCCGTCCCGGGGCGGGAGAGCAGTACTTC. This encodes CSIRPGAGEQYF.

This clonotype was found many times. V and J are TRBV11-2 and TRBJ1-1; D not certain. The CDR3 contains 16 residues. Trimming cost V 2 bases and J 1 base, with 14 bases left between them. Germline V gives CDR1 SGHAT, CDR2 FQNNGV. CDR3 sequence: CASSLFLRRRNTEAFF. The CDR3, as DNA: TGTGCCAGCAGCTTATTTCTGAGACGCAGGAACACTGAAGCTTTCTTT.

This clonotype was seen ten or more times. The chain employs TRBV12-5 and TRBJ1-5, with TRBD1 matching over 8 bases. Germline V gene data show CDR1 as LGHNT and CDR2 as FRNRAP. This CDR3 spans 16 amino acids. J gave up 6 bases and V 2 bases, and 9 bases lay outside the gene matches. The chain's CDR3 is CASGLRPGGAGQPQHF. CDR3 in DNA: TGTGCTAGTGGTTTGAGGCCAGGGGGCGCGGGTCAGCCCCAGCATTTT.

This clonotype was found many times. This rearrangement joins TRBV7-9 to TRBJ2-1; D gene uncertain. V was trimmed by 5 bases and J by 7 bases, leaving 12 bases between them. The CDR3 consists of 13 residues. CDR1 is SEHNR, CDR2 FQNEAQ, per germline (reference sequence). CDR3 loop: CASSPGSSNEQFF. CDR3 in DNA: TGTGCCAGCAGCCCAGGCTCCTCTAATGAGCAGTTCTTC.

This clonotype has at least ten counts. V gene TRBV20-1 combines with J gene TRBJ2-1, with 9 bases lining up with TRBD2. Germline CDR1 is DFQATT and CDR2 is SNEGSKA (reference sequence). CDR3 size: 14 residues. V shed 1 base and J 6 bases; nucleotides not matched to a gene: 4. CDR3 loop: CSARVLAGLNEQFF. The DNA for the CDR3 is TGCAGTGCTAGAGTTCTAGCGGGGCTCAATGAGCAGTTCTTC.

V usage is TRBV2 and J usage is TRBJ1-5, with no clear D. Germline CDR1 is SNHLY and CDR2 is FYNNEI. Trimming removed 7 bases from V and 1 base from J, with 8 bases in between. The CDR3 runs to 13 residues. The CDR3 DNA follows: TGTGCCAGCATGCCGGACAGCAATCAGCCCCAGCATTTT. This gives the protein CASMPDSNQPQHF.

The V call is TRBV29-1, the J call TRBJ2-7; 7 bases match TRBD1. Trimming cost V 6 bases and J 6 bases; bases outside gene matches: 11. The CDR3 spans 13 residues. Germline V lookup: CDR1 SQVTM, CDR2 ANQGSEA. DNA for the CDR3: TGCAGCGTCGGACGAGGGGGCGGCGGCGAGCAGTACTTC. The encoded protein is CSVGRGGGGEQYF.

This clonotype appeared many times. The chain uses TRBV12-3 or TRBV12-4 and TRBJ2-1; D perhaps matches TRBD2 (5 bases). Trimming pared 8 bases from V and 5 bases from J, leaving 22 bases between. The CDR3 loop spans 16 amino acids. CDR3 loop: CASDEGSSRSHNEQFF. The CDR3 DNA reads as TGTGCCAGCGACGAGGGATCCTCCCGATCCCACAATGAGCAGTTCTTC.

The chain recombines TRBV30 with TRBJ1-2; possibly TRBD1 for D (6 bases). Deletions cut 3 bases from V and 6 bases from J, with 11 bases between. This CDR3 is built from 12 residues. Germline loops: CDR1 GTSNPN, CDR2 SVGIG (reference sequence). CDR3 DNA: TGTGCCTGGAGCGGGGGCAGAGATGGCTACACCTTC. This sequence encodes CAWSGGRDGYTF.

As regards this clonotype: Given a much more abundant clone one base away, this may be a read error. The chain has TRBV20-1 and TRBJ2-7; D may be TRBD1 or TRBD2 (5 bases each). From germline, CDR1 is DFQATT and CDR2 SNEGSKA (reference sequence). CDR3 size: 14 residues. Here the CDR3 DNA reads TGCAGCAGTTCCCCGATCGGGACGGCCTACGAGCGGTACTTC. This codes for CSSSPIGTAYERYF.

In this sample, this clonotype turned up many times. The CDR3 sequence is CASSSQLGSDTQYF. The CDR3 DNA follows: TGTGCCAGCAGCTCCCAACTAGGTTCAGATACGCAGTATTTT. The chain has TRBV11-2 and TRBJ2-3, with D perhaps TRBD2 (5 bases). From germline, CDR1 is SGHAT and CDR2 FQNNGV. The CDR3 is 14 residues long. The V gene lost 4 bases and the J gene lost 4 bases, with 12 bases spanning the gap.

This clonotype was recorded many times. The CDR3 nucleotides read TGTGCCAGCAGTTACCTGACTAGCGGGAGAGACTATGAGCAGTTCTTC. Translating it yields CASSYLTSGRDYEQFF. The rearrangement joins TRBV6-5 to TRBJ2-1, with 12 bases aligning to TRBD2. CDR1 is MNHEY and CDR2 is SVGAGI in the germline V gene. The CDR3 sequence is 16 residues long. V trimming: 2 bases; J trimming: 8 bases; junction bases outside the gene matches: 7.

This clonotype was recorded many times. This sequence joins TRBV4-3 and TRBJ2-7; no reliable D call. The CDR3 totals 14 residues. Trimming pared 0 bases from V and 5 bases from J, leaving 11 bases between. Germline V lookup: CDR1 LGHNA, CDR2 YSLEER. The CDR3 DNA reads as TGCGCCAGCAGCCAAGATAGAATCACTAACGAGCAGTACTTC. This sequence encodes CASSQDRITNEQYF.

As regards this clonotype: A single base separates this from a much larger clone, so it may be a read error. The chain uses TRBV14 and TRBJ2-7, with 7 positions matching TRBD2. Germline V gene lookup returns CDR1 SGHDN and CDR2 FVKESK. The CDR3 has 15 residues. V shed 3 bases, J shed 0 bases, and the junction held 5 bases outside the gene matches. The CDR3 protein is CASSQVGTNSYEQYF. The CDR3 DNA is TGTGCCAGCAGCCAGGTCGGGACTAACTCCTACGAGCAGTACTTC.

This clonotype was detected many times. The V gene is TRBV7-9, the J gene TRBJ2-6; D gene uncertain. The CDR3 is made up of 15 amino acids. V was clipped by 3 bases and J by 0 bases, with 6 bases between them. Germline CDR1 and CDR2: SEHNR and FQNEAQ (reference sequence). The CDR3, as DNA: TGTGCCAGCAGCTTTTGGGTCTCTGGGGCCAACGTCCTGACTTTC. It yields the protein CASSFWVSGANVLTF.

This clonotype was observed many times. The V gene is TRBV29-1, the J gene TRBJ2-1; TRBD1 matches 7 bases. J gave up 6 bases and V 3 bases, and 5 bases lay outside the gene matches. This CDR3 has 13 residues. Germline CDR1 and CDR2: SQVTM and ANQGSEA. CDR3 protein: CSVDLAGGNEQFF. CDR3 DNA sequence: TGCAGCGTTGACCTCGCAGGGGGCAATGAGCAGTTCTTC.

The table lists this clonotype with many counts. V usage is TRBV29-1 and J usage is TRBJ2-2; D unclear. V shed 4 bases and J shed 6 bases, with 9 bases lying between them. The CDR3 consists of 12 residues. Germline assignment: CDR1 SQVTM and CDR2 ANQGSEA. The CDR3 region has the DNA TGCAGCGTTGGTCCCCCATCCGGGGAGCTGTTTTTT. This translates into CSVGPPSGELFF.

In this sample, this clonotype turned up many times. The V call is TRBV11-2, the J call TRBJ1-5; TRBD1 matches at 9 bases. The CDR3 contains 15 residues. Germline values: CDR1 SGHAT, CDR2 FQNNGV. V lost 1 base, J lost 6 bases, and 4 bases stayed unmatched. For the CDR3, the DNA is TGTGCCAGCAGCTTAGGGGGGACAGGGAGTCAGCCCCAGCATTTT. Amino acid sequence: CASSLGGTGSQPQHF.

This clonotype was counted a single time. This chain joins TRBV7-9 and TRBJ1-1; D might be TRBD1 (5 bases). The CDR3 totals 15 residues. Looked up from germline, CDR1 is SEHNR and CDR2 is FQNEAQ (reference sequence). Trimming removed 5 bases at V and 3 bases at J, with 16 bases between. CDR3 amino acids: CASSPQARGDTEAFF. The CDR3, as DNA: TGTGCCAGCAGCCCTCAGGCCCGGGGGGACACTGAAGCTTTCTTT.

Comments on this clonotype: In this CDR3 the conserved last residue, phenylalanine or tryptophan, is missing, so a read error is likely. CDR3 in DNA: TGTGCCAGCTCTTTGAGGCTAGCGGGAGTTAAAGATACGCAGTATCTT. Amino acid sequence: CASSLRLAGVKDTQYL. The chain couples TRBV7-8 to TRBJ2-3; 10 bases match TRBD2. Germline V CDR1 and CDR2: SGHVS, FQNEAQ. V was pared by 8 bases and J by 5 bases, with 13 bases of the junction left unmatched. The CDR3 extends over 16 amino acids.

This clonotype was counted between two and nine times. This may arise from a read error, as a much more abundant clone is one base away. The chain joins TRBV6-1 to TRBJ2-1, with D possibly called TRBD1 or TRBD2 (6 bases each). TRBJ2-7 matches the DNA end more closely, so the J call is doubtful. The germline gives CDR1 MNHNS, CDR2 SASEGT. This CDR3 has 12 residues. The CDR3, as DNA: TGTGCCAGCTTGTGGAGGGACAATGAGCAGTACTTC. Translated, it gives CASLWRDNEQYF.

This clonotype occurred a few times. This sequence may be a read error, since a much larger clone differs from it by one base. The chain couples TRBV11-2 to TRBJ2-1; D unresolved. V lost 7 bases and J lost 1, with 17 bases in between. The CDR3 is made up of 16 amino acids. Germline CDR1 and CDR2: SGHAT and FQNNGV. The CDR3, as DNA: TGTGCCAGCACCTTTGATCCGGATCCTTCCTACAATGAGCAGTTCTTC. Its translation is CASTFDPDPSYNEQFF.

The chain couples TRBV28 to TRBJ2-1, with 12 bases aligning to TRBD2. The germline V gene has CDR1 MDHEN and CDR2 SYDVKM. J lost 9 bases, V lost 8 bases, and 8 bases had no gene match. The CDR3 consists of 14 residues. Written as DNA, the CDR3 is TGTGCCAGCCGTACGACTAGCGGGAGAGGTGAGCAGTTCTTC. It yields the protein CASRTTSGRGEQFF.

This clonotype was picked up a small number of times. The chain uses TRBV5-6 and TRBJ2-5, with TRBD2 matching over 10 bases. The V gene end was trimmed by 2 bases and the J gene end by 0 bases; junction bases not matched to a gene: 7. Germline V gene lookup returns CDR1 SGHDT and CDR2 YYEEEE. CDR3 length: 17 residues. Here the CDR3 reads CASSLSSGRGYQETQYF. CDR3 nucleotide sequence: TGTGCCAGCAGCTTATCGAGCGGGAGGGGGTACCAAGAGACCCAGTACTTC.

This clonotype was observed many times. The CDR3 spells CASSYGQYSNQPQHF. The CDR3 DNA follows: TGTGCCAGCAGTTACGGGCAATATAGCAATCAGCCCCAGCATTTT. V usage is TRBV6-2 or TRBV6-3 and J usage is TRBJ1-5; D gene ambiguous. This CDR3 has 15 residues. Germline V CDR1 and CDR2: MNHEY, SVGEGT. The V end lost 2 bases, the J end lost 0 bases, and 8 bases lay between the germline ends.